This T cell receptor (beta chain) was observed in a study of control samples from healthy donors and cancer patients. Germline assignment: CDR1 MGHDK and CDR2 SYGVNS. The CDR3 runs to 13 residues. Trimming pared 7 bases from V and 0 bases from J, leaving 9 bases between. The repertoire was sequenced with immunoSEQ multiplex PCR; TCRdb's copy has only in-frame clones and lacks some. The table shows approximately 150,000 clones, with about 91% occurring only once. This chain uses TRBV25-1 with TRBJ1-1, with D uncertain. This receptor was taken from a man younger than 30 in good health. Sequenced material: blood. Written as DNA, the CDR3 is TGTGCCAGCACCTCCCACTTGAACACTGAAGCTTTCTTT. Translated: CASTSHLNTEAFF.